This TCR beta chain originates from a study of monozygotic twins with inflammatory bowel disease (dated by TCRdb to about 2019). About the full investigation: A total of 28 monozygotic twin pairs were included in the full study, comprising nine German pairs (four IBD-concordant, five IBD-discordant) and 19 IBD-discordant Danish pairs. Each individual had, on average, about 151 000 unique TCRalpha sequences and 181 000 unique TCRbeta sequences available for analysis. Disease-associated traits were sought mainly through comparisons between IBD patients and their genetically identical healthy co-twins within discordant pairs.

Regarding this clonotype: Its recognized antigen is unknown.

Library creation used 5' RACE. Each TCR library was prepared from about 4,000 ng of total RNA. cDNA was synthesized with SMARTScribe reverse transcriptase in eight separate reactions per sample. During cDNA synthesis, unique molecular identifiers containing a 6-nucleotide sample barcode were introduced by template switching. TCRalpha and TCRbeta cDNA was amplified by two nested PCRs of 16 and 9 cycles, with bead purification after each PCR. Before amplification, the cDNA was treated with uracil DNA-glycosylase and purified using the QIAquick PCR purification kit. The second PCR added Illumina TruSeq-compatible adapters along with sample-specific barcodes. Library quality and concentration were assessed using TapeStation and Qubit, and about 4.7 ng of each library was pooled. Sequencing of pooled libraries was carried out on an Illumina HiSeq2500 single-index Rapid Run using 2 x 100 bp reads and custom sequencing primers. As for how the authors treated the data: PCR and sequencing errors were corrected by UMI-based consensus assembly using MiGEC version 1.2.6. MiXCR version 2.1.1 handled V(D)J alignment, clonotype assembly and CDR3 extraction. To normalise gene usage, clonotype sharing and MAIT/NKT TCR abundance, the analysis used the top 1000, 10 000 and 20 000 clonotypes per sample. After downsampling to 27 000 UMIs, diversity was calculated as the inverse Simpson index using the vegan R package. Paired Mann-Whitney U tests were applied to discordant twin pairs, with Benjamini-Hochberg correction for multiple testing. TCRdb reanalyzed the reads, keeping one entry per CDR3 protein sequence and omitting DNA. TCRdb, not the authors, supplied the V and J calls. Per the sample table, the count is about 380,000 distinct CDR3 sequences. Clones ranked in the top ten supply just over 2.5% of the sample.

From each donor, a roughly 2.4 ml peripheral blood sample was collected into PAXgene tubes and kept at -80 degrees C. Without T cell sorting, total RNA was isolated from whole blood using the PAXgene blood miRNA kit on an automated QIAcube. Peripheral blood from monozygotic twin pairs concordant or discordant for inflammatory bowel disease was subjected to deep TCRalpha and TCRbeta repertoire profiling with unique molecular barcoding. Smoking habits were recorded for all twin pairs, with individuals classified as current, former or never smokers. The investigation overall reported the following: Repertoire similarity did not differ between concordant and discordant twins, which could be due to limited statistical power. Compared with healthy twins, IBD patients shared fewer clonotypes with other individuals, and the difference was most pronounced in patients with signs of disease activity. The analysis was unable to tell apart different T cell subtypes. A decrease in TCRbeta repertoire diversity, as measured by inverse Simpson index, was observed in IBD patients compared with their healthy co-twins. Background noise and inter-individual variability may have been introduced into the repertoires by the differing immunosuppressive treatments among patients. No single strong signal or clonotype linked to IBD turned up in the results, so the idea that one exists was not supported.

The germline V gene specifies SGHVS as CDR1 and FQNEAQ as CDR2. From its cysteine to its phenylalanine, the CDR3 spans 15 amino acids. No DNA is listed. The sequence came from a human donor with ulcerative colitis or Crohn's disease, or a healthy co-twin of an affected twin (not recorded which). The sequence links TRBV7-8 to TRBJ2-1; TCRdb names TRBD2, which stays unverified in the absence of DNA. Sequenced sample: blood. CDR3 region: CASSSASGGYNEQFF.